Listed here is a single T cell receptor beta chain. Its antigen has not been determined. No base quality information exists; no much larger clone differs at one position. The CDR3 sequence holds 19 residues, the cysteine and phenylalanine included. Of all the DNA, just the CDR3 is kept, 57 bases in frame from base 1. Trimming removed 4 bases from V and 1 base from J; the gene matches leave 7 bases unexplained. The germline V gene supplies CDR1 MNHEY and CDR2 SVGEGT. This record comes from a study of blood T cell repertoires in COVID-19 (dated by TCRdb to 2020 to 2022). With respect to the entire study: Samples covering the acute and convalescent phases of COVID-19 were provided by collaborators in the United States, Italy and Spain. Where available, HLA class I and class II types were taken from metadata supplied by the sample provider and were not determined by assay-based typing. Nearly every sample came with metadata listing a de-identified subject ID, COVID-19 status, age in years and sex. Deeply sampled blood TCRbeta repertoires from subjects exposed to, actively infected with, or recovered from COVID-19 were included in the dataset. The material from the prospective study consisted of cDNA or gDNA derived from T cells, B-cell-depleted T cells, or PBMCs. The repertoires were made available in a free public database intended to serve as a resource for research on the immune response to SARS-CoV-2. The samples were drawn from the first 160 participants of the ongoing ImmuneRACE study and from over 950 subjects provided by 6 global collaborators. On the study overall, not on this receptor specifically: Clinical and demographic metadata were provided uncurated, with the amount varying by source and participant.

Collaborating institutions collected whole blood in K2EDTA tubes following their own protocols. For TCRbeta analysis, collaborators shipped samples as frozen whole blood, isolated PBMCs, or DNA extracted from either of those sample types. The immunoSEQ Assay, a bias-controlled multiplex PCR, was used to amplify TCRbeta CDR3 regions from genomic DNA. Per the authors' processing: The number of nucleated cells in each sample was estimated from the amplification of reference gene primers within the assay. To quantify the absolute abundance of each unique TCRbeta CDR3 rearrangement, sequence reads were collapsed and filtered. For each sample, productive Simpson clonality was calculated as the square root of Simpson's diversity index across productive rearrangements. TCRdb retrieved this table from immuneACCESS and kept in-frame rearrangements only. Not all clones are present; in checked studies, unresolved V genes account for under half, and no reason is known for the remainder. V, J and clone size are those of that table, while D and trimming were read from the DNA. The sample table holds about 64,000 clones, of which approximately 91% were seen once. The ten largest clones take up approximately 1.6% of the sample.

This receptor was identified in a human donor in a cohort sampled during active COVID-19. Rearrangement joined TRBV6-2 or TRBV6-3 to TRBJ2-2, with TRBD2 identical over 15 junction bases. The sample taken for sequencing was peripheral blood. The nucleotides read TGTGCCAGCAGTTTGGGACTAGCGGGAGGAGGTTGGAACACCGGGGAGCTGTTTTTT. Its translation reads: CASSLGLAGGGWNTGELFF.